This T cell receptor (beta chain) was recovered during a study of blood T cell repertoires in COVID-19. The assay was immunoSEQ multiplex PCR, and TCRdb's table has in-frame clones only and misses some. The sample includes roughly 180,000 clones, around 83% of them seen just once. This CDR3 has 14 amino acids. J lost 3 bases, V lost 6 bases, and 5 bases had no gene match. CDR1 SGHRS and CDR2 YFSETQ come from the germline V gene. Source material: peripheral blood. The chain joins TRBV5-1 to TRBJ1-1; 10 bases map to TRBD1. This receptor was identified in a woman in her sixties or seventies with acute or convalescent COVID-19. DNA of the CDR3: TGCGCCAGCATTACCGGGACAGGGGACACTGAAGCTTTCTTT. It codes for CASITGTGDTEAFF.